These T cell receptor beta chains were read from a single sample in a study of T cell repertoires in cytomegalovirus infection. In TCRdb, the reads were re-called with MiXCR into one record per CDR3 protein. The table has 300,000 or so distinct CDR3 sequences, about 26% seen once. The material sequenced was PBMCs. These receptors were collected from a human donor in good health (CMV status not recorded). Some clones in this sample may be carry-over from other donors' samples. Both conserved end residues are part of each CDR3. The order of the fields is D gene, J gene, V gene, CDR3 protein. A D gene is named only where the DNA matches it firmly.

D: -; J: TRBJ1-2; V: TRBV24-1; CDR3: CATSDSRRWAGRRDYGYTF
D: -; J: TRBJ1-5; V: TRBV7-9; CDR3: CASSLARSGRGNQPQHF
D: -; J: TRBJ2-2; V: TRBV7-2; CDR3: CASSIGGWAGELFF
D: -; J: TRBJ2-1; V: TRBV7-9; CDR3: CASSLGHIGRSYNEQFF
D: TRBD1; J: TRBJ1-1; V: TRBV20-1; CDR3: CSARTGYLLEAFF
D: TRBD2; J: TRBJ2-1; V: TRBV24-1; CDR3: CATSDPLTSGRAMDEQFF
D: -; J: TRBJ1-2; V: TRBV13; CDR3: CASGLRTMGYTF
D: -; J: TRBJ2-1; V: TRBV5-4; CDR3: CASISWDIKNEQFF
D: -; J: TRBJ2-1; V: TRBV5-6; CDR3: CASSLFREHYNEQFF
D: TRBD1; J: TRBJ1-4; V: TRBV7-2; CDR3: CASSPQSGTGGEKLFF
D: -; J: TRBJ2-7; V: TRBV19; CDR3: CASSSFSYEQYF
D: -; J: TRBJ2-3; V: TRBV15; CDR3: CATSTPLGATDTQYF
D: -; J: TRBJ1-1; V: TRBV7-9; CDR3: CASSLVGRPGGTEAFF
D: -; J: TRBJ1-2; V: TRBV12-3/TRBV12-4; CDR3: CASSQPPQVFGYTF
D: TRBD2; J: TRBJ2-3; V: TRBV5-1; CDR3: CASNPSGGRTDTQYF
D: -; J: TRBJ2-3; V: TRBV29-1; CDR3: CSVDRGKADTQYF
D: -; J: TRBJ2-3; V: TRBV7-2; CDR3: CASTKGGGAADTQYF
D: TRBD1; J: TRBJ2-7; V: TRBV11-2; CDR3: CASSLAGQVAGEQYF
D: -; J: TRBJ2-1; V: TRBV20-1; CDR3: CSALRDPNNEQFF
D: -; J: TRBJ2-2; V: TRBV27; CDR3: CASSLYYNTGELFF
D: -; J: TRBJ2-1; V: TRBV7-9; CDR3: CASGSPGNNEQFF
D: -; J: TRBJ2-1; V: TRBV2; CDR3: CASRYSGTIDEQFF
D: TRBD1; J: TRBJ2-7; V: TRBV28; CDR3: CASNTGGLYEQYF
D: TRBD1; J: TRBJ2-2; V: TRBV6-2/TRBV6-3; CDR3: CASSQGAPTGELFF
D: -; J: TRBJ1-3; V: TRBV6-5; CDR3: CASSSGFTGNTIYF
D: -; J: TRBJ2-3; V: TRBV10-3; CDR3: CAISELIGGGAIPDTQYF
D: -; J: TRBJ2-7; V: TRBV7-2; CDR3: CASSPGKHEQYF
D: -; J: TRBJ2-6; V: TRBV28; CDR3: CASSLNRPPGANVLTF
D: -; J: TRBJ1-2; V: TRBV7-8; CDR3: CASSLEGTANYGYTF
D: -; J: TRBJ2-3; V: TRBV19; CDR3: CASSLQARRTDTQYF
D: TRBD2; J: TRBJ2-7; V: TRBV28; CDR3: CASSPAGAPRPSYEQYF
D: -; J: TRBJ2-7; V: TRBV7-3; CDR3: CASSLTTGTQRYEQYF
D: TRBD1; J: TRBJ2-7; V: TRBV5-4; CDR3: CASSQGQGWYEQYF
D: -; J: TRBJ1-1; V: TRBV29-1; CDR3: CSVDARNTEAFF
D: -; J: TRBJ1-5; V: TRBV27; CDR3: CASSPGGASNQPQHF
D: -; J: TRBJ2-2; V: TRBV7-2; CDR3: CASSFQWGLRTGELFF
D: TRBD1; J: TRBJ2-5; V: TRBV19; CDR3: CASMARPGTDEETQYF
D: -; J: TRBJ1-1; V: TRBV29-1; CDR3: CSVSAGTLMGAFF
D: -; J: TRBJ1-1; V: TRBV7-2; CDR3: CASSFPFSGTEAFF
D: -; J: TRBJ2-6; V: TRBV28; CDR3: CASSVSSGANVLTF
D: -; J: TRBJ2-4; V: TRBV6-2/TRBV6-3; CDR3: CASSSAAGKNIQYF
D: -; J: TRBJ2-1; V: TRBV4-1; CDR3: CASSQYSLYNEQFF
D: -; J: TRBJ2-1; V: TRBV19; CDR3: CASNPRKGPYNEQFF
D: -; J: TRBJ1-2; V: TRBV7-2; CDR3: CASSFQIDIHSGYTF
D: -; J: TRBJ1-5; V: TRBV6-6; CDR3: CASTTDGGIPPNQPQHF
D: -; J: TRBJ2-7; V: TRBV7-6; CDR3: CASSSQGTYEQYF
D: -; J: TRBJ1-5; V: TRBV7-2; CDR3: CASSPRGGDQPQHF
D: -; J: TRBJ2-2; V: TRBV7-6; CDR3: CASSRNSGELFF
D: -; J: TRBJ2-7; V: TRBV19; CDR3: CASSITVSYEQYF
D: -; J: TRBJ1-1; V: TRBV28; CDR3: CASSSSGTEAFF